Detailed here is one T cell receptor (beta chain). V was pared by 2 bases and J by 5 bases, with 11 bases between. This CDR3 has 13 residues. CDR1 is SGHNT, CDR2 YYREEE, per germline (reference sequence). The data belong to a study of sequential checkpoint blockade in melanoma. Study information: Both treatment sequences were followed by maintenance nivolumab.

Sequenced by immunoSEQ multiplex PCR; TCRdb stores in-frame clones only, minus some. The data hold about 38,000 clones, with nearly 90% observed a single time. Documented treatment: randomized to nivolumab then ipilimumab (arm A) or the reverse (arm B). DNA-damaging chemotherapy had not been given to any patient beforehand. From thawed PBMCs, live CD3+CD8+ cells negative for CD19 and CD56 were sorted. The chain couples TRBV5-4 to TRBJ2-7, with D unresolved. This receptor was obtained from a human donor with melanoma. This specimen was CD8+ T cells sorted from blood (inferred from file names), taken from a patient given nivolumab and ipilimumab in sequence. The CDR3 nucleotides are TGTGCCAGCAGCTTAGACCGAACTAACGAGCAGTACTTC. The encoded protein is CASSLDRTNEQYF.